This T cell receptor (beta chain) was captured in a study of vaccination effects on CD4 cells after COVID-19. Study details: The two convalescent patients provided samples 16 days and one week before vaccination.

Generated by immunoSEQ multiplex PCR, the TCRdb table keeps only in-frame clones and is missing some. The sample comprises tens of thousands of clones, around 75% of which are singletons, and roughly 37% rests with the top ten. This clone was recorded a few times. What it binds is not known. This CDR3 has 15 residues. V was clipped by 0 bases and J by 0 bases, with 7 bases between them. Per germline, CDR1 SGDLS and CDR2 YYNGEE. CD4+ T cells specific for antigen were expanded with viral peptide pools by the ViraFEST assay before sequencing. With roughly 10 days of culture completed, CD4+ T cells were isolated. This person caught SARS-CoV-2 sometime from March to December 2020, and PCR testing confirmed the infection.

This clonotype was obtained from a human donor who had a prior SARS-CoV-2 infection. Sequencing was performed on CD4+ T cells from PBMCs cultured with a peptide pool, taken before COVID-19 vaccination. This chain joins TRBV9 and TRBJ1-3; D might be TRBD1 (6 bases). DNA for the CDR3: TGTGCCAGCAGCGTAGAGGGGGACTCTGGAAACACCATATATTTT. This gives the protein CASSVEGDSGNTIYF.